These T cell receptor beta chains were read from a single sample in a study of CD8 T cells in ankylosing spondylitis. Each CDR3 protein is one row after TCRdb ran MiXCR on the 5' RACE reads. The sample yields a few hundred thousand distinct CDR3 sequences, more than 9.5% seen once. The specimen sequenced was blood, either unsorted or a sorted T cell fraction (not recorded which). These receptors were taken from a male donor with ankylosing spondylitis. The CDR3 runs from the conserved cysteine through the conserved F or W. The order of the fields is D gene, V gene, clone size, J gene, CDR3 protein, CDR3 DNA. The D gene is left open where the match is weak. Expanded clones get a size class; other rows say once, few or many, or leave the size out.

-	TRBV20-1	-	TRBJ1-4	CSATRSDNEKLFF	TGCAGTGCTACCAGGAGCGATAATGAAAAACTGTTTTTT
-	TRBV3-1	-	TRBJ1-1	CASSRAQVAEAFF	TGTGCCAGCAGCCGCGCCCAGGTCGCTGAAGCTTTCTTT
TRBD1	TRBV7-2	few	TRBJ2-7	CASSPGTGPESHEQYF	TGTGCCAGCAGCCCAGGGACAGGGCCGGAATCTCACGAGCAGTACTTC
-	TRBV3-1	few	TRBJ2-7	CASSFGTTYEQYF	TGTGCCAGCAGCTTCGGGACAACCTACGAGCAGTACTTC
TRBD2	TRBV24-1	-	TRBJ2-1	CATSVGTSGRNEQFF	TGTGCCACCAGTGTAGGGACTAGCGGGAGAAATGAGCAGTTCTTC
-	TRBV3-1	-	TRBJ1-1	CASSYHRGTEAFF	TGTGCCAGCAGCTATCACAGAGGCACTGAAGCTTTCTTT
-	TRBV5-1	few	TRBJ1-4	CASSPNPDRSNEKLFF	TGCGCCAGCAGCCCCAACCCGGACAGATCGAATGAAAAACTGTTTTTT
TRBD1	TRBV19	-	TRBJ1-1	CASSGLSGGANTEAFF	TGTGCCAGTAGTGGTTTGTCAGGGGGCGCGAACACTGAAGCTTTCTTT
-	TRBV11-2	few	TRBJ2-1	CASSLVWTVLSNEQFF	TGTGCCAGCAGCTTAGTGTGGACAGTCCTGAGCAATGAGCAGTTCTTC
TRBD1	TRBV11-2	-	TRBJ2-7	CASSPTGQNEQYF	TGTGCCAGCAGTCCAACGGGACAGAACGAGCAGTACTTC
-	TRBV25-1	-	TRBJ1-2	CASSEYGYTF	TGTGCCAGCAGTGAATATGGCTACACCTTC